The rows below give T cell receptor beta chains drawn from one sample of a study of T-cell memory formation after mild COVID-19. TCRdb used MiXCR to reprocess the 5' RACE reads, holding one entry per CDR3 protein. The data hold 560,000 or so distinct CDR3 sequences, with 15% to 20% observed a single time. The material sequenced was PBMCs or a T cell subset sorted from them (not recorded which). These receptors all come from an adult woman who had mild COVID-19 (a few samples of this study predate the infection). Cell type and time point are not known. Both conserved end residues are part of each CDR3. Fields, in order: J gene, D gene, clone size, V gene, CDR3 protein, CDR3 DNA. D genes are given only for firm matches. Where a row states a size, it is once, few, many or the class of an expanded clone; other rows omit it.

>TRBJ1-1|NA|NA|TRBV5-1
CASSLDSRADREAFF
TGCGCCAGCAGCTTGGATTCTAGGGCGGACCGAGAAGCTTTCTTT
>TRBJ2-3|NA|few|TRBV25-1
CASLAANTQYF
TGTGCCAGCTTAGCGGCGAATACGCAGTATTTT
>TRBJ1-2|TRBD1|once|TRBV6-1
CASSEEGTGRIYGYTF
TGTGCCAGCAGTGAGGAAGGGACAGGGAGGATTTATGGCTACACCTTC
>TRBJ2-3|NA|few|TRBV12-3/TRBV12-4
CASSLAAGKMGNTQYF
TGTGCCAGCAGTTTAGCGGCGGGGAAGATGGGAAATACGCAGTATTTT
>TRBJ2-1|TRBD2|few|TRBV6-2/TRBV6-3
CASSKGLAQQFF
TGTGCCAGCAGTAAGGGACTAGCGCAGCAGTTCTTC
>TRBJ2-3|NA|many|TRBV12-3/TRBV12-4
CASSSRPLEDTQYF
TGTGCCAGCAGTTCGCGTCCACTAGAGGATACGCAGTATTTT
>TRBJ2-7|NA|NA|TRBV7-9
CASSTRGAHLYEQYF
TGTGCCAGCAGCACGCGAGGAGCCCATCTCTACGAGCAGTACTTC
>TRBJ2-7|NA|NA|TRBV19
CASSMVLGLGEQYF
TGTGCCAGTAGTATGGTGCTGGGTCTGGGTGAGCAGTACTTC
>TRBJ1-1|NA|few|TRBV7-2
CASSLRGAMNTEAFF
TGTGCCAGCAGCCTGAGGGGGGCAATGAACACTGAAGCTTTCTTT
>TRBJ1-2|NA|many|TRBV6-1
CASSFARRGHYGYTF
TGTGCCAGCAGTTTCGCCCGCCGGGGACACTATGGCTACACCTTC
>TRBJ2-1|NA|NA|TRBV10-3
CAISGQSSYNEQFF
TGTGCCATCAGTGGACAGAGCTCCTACAATGAGCAGTTCTTC
>TRBJ2-7|NA|many|TRBV6-5
CASSYRGYEQYF
TGTGCCAGCAGTTACAGGGGGTACGAGCAGTACTTC
>TRBJ2-7|TRBD1|NA|TRBV5-1
CASSPDRGVVPVFYEQYF
TGCGCCAGCAGCCCGGACAGGGGAGTGGTTCCAGTATTCTACGAGCAGTACTTC
>TRBJ2-1|NA|few|TRBV5-1
CASSPGGPSYNEQFF
TGCGCCAGCAGCCCAGGAGGACCCTCCTACAATGAGCAGTTCTTC
>TRBJ2-1|TRBD2|few|TRBV11-2
CASSPVVGLGGNEQFF
TGTGCCAGCAGCCCCGTGGTGGGACTAGGGGGCAATGAGCAGTTCTTC
>TRBJ2-7|TRBD1|NA|TRBV7-9
CASSSPGQGSPYEQYF
TGTGCCAGCAGCTCCCCGGGACAGGGAAGTCCCTACGAGCAGTACTTC
>TRBJ2-3|NA|NA|TRBV6-5
CASSYSSRAGDTQYF
TGTGCCAGCAGTTACTCGAGCAGGGCGGGAGATACGCAGTATTTT
>TRBJ2-7|TRBD2|NA|TRBV20-1
CSARKQGLAGPILQYF
TGCAGTGCTAGAAAGCAGGGACTAGCGGGACCCATTTTGCAGTACTTC
>TRBJ2-1|NA|NA|TRBV7-2
CASNLEGGEQFF
TGTGCCAGCAACCTAGAGGGGGGTGAGCAGTTCTTC
>TRBJ2-7|NA|few|TRBV27
CASSLLQGREQYF
TGTGCCAGCAGTTTATTACAGGGCCGGGAGCAGTACTTC
>TRBJ2-3|TRBD1|many|TRBV7-6
CASSSGQGGTDTQYF
TGTGCCAGCAGCTCCGGACAGGGGGGCACAGATACGCAGTATTTT
>TRBJ2-3|NA|NA|TRBV24-1
CATSDPLTDTQYF
TGTGCCACCAGTGATCCCCTCACAGATACGCAGTATTTT
>TRBJ2-7|TRBD1|NA|TRBV9
CASSVEGDRGREQYF
TGTGCCAGCAGCGTAGAGGGGGACAGGGGGCGCGAGCAGTACTTC
>TRBJ2-1|NA|many|TRBV7-2
CASSLDSHREQFF
TGTGCCAGCAGCTTAGACTCCCACCGGGAGCAGTTCTTC
>TRBJ2-7|NA|NA|TRBV4-1
CASSQEGAGSTYEQYF
TGCGCCAGCAGCCAAGAGGGGGCAGGGAGCACCTACGAGCAGTACTTC
>TRBJ1-2|NA|NA|TRBV7-9
CASSSPLLPYGYTF
TGTGCCAGCAGCTCCCCCCTCTTGCCCTATGGCTACACCTTC